Sequencing of this T cell receptor beta chain was carried out in a study of T cell repertoires in cytomegalovirus infection. Each CDR3 protein gets one entry after TCRdb re-called the reads with MiXCR. The sample holds about 500,000 distinct CDR3 sequences, roughly 34% seen once. Germline loops: CDR1 SGHVS, CDR2 FQNEAQ. V shed 4 bases and J 4 bases; nucleotides not matched to a gene: 9. The CDR3 extends over 16 amino acids. This clonotype appeared a few times. The target antigen is unknown. The chain combines TRBV7-8 with TRBJ2-5; 10 bases line up with TRBD1. The origin of this receptor is a human donor in good health (CMV status not recorded). Some clones in this sample may be carry-over from other donors' samples. This sample comprised cultured PBMCs, obtained from culture after CMV antigen stimulation. This CDR3 is CASSSRTGGMGETQYF. As DNA, the CDR3 is TGTGCCAGCAGCTCCCGGACAGGGGGAATGGGAGAGACCCAGTACTTC.